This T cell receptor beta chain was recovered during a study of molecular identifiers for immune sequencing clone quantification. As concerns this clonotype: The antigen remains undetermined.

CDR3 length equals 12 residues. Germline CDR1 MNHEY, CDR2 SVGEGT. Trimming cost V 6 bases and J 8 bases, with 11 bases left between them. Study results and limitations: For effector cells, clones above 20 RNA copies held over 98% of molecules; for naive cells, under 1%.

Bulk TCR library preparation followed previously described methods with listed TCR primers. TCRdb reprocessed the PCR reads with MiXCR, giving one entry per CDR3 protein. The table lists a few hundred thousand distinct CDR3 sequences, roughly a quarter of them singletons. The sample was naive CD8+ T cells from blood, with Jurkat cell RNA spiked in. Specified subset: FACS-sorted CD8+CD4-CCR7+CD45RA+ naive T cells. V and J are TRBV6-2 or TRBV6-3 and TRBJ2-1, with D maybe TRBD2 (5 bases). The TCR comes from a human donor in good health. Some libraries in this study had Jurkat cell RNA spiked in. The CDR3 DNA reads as TGTGCCAGCAGGATAGGAGGAGATGAGCAGTTCTTC. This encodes CASRIGGDEQFF.